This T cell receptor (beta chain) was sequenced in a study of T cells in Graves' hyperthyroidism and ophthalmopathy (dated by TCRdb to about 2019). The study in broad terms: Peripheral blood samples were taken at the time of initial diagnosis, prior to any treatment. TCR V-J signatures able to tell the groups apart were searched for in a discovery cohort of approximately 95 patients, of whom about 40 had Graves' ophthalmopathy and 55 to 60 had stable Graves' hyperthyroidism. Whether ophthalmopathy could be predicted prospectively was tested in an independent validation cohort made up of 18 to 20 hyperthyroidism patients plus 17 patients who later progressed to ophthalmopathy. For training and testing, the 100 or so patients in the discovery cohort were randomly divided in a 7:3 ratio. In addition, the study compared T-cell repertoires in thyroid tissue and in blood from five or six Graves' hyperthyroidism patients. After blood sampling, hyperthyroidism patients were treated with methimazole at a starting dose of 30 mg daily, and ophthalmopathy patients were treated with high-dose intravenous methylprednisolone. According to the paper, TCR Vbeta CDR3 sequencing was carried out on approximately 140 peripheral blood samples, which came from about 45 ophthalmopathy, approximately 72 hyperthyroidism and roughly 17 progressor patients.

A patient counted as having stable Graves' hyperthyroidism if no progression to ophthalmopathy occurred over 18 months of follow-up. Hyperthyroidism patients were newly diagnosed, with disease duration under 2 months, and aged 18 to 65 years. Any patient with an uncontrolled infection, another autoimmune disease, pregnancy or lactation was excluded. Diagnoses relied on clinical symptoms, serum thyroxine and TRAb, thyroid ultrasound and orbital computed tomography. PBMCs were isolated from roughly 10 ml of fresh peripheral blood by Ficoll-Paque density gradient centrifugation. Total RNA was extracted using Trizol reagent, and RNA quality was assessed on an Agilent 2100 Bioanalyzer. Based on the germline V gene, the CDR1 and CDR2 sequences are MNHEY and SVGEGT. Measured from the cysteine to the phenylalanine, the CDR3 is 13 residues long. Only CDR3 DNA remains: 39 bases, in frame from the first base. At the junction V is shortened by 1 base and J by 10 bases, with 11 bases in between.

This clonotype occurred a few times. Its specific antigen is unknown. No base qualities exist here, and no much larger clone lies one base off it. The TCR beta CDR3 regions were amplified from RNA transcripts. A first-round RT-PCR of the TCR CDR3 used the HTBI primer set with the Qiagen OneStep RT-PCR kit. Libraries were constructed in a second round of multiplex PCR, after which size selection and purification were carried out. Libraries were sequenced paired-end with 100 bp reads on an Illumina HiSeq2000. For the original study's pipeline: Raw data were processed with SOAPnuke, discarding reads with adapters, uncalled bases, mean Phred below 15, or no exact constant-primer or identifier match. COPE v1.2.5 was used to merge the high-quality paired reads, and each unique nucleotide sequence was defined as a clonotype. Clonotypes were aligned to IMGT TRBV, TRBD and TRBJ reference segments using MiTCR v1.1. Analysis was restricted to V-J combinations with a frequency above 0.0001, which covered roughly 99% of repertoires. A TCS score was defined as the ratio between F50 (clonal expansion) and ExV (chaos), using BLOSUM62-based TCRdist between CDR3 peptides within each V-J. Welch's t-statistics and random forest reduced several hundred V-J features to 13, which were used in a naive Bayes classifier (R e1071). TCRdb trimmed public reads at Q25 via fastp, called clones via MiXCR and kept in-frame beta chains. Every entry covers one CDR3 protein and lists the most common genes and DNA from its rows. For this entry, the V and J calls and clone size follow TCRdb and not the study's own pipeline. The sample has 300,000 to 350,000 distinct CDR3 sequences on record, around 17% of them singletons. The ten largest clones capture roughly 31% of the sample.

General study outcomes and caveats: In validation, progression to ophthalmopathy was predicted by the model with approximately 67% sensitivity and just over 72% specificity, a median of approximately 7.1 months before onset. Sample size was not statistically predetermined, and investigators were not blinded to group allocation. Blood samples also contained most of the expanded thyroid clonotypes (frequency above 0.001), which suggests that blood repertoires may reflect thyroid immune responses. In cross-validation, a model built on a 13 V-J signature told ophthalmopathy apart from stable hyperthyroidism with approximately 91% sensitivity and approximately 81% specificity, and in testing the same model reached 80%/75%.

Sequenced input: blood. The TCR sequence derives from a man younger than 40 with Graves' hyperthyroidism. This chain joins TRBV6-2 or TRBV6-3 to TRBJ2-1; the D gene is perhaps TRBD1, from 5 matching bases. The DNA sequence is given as TGTGCCAGCAGTTACTTTTGGGGCAACGAGCAGTTCTTC. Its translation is CASSYFWGNEQFF.